This TCR beta chain comes out of a study of blood T cell repertoires in COVID-19. The overall study: The United States, Italy and Spain supplied acute and convalescent COVID-19 samples. Nucleic acid was either cDNA or gDNA, and it came from T cells, B-cell-depleted T cells, or PBMCs.

The count of this clone is one. The length of the CDR3 is 15 residues. V lost 0 bases and J 4 bases, leaving 12 bases between the germline ends. Germline values: CDR1 SGHAT, CDR2 FQNNGV. As processed by the authors: The authors estimated nucleated cell counts from reference gene primer amplification. Measured with immunoSEQ multiplex PCR; TCRdb has only the in-frame clones, and not every one. The DNA was the basis for D and trimming; V, J and clone size are from that table. The sample gives more than 110,000 clones, roughly 85% of which show up once; 3% to 4.5% is in the top ten. Material for sequencing was peripheral blood. This chain uses TRBV11-2 with TRBJ1-1; no definite D call. The receptor was derived from a man between 60 and 75 years old with acute or convalescent COVID-19. The CDR3 loop is CASSLDASPSTEAFF. CDR3 sequence (DNA): TGTGCCAGCAGCTTAGACGCATCTCCGAGCACTGAAGCTTTCTTT.